This T cell receptor (beta chain) was sequenced during a study of T cells after yellow fever vaccination. The CDR3 runs to 15 residues. The V end lost 2 bases, the J end lost 4 bases, and 14 bases lay between the germline ends. Germline CDR1 SGHTA, CDR2 FQGTGA. Only a few counts were recorded for this clonotype. The antigen is undetermined. General study points: The booster saw the reappearance of most primary-vaccination clones (around 95% CD4, 80% to 90% CD8).

TCRdb redid the calling of the 5' RACE reads with MiXCR, one entry per CDR3 protein. The data hold 300,000 or so distinct CDR3 sequences, with about 6.9% observed a single time. The chain joins TRBV7-3 to TRBJ2-5; D is perhaps TRBD1 or TRBD2 (6 bases each). This receptor was obtained from a man aged 18 to 29 who received the YFV17D yellow fever vaccine. The source was PBMCs, collected approximately 47 days after the first yellow fever vaccination. CDR3 region: CASSLGGRGGETQYF. The CDR3 bases are TGTGCCAGCAGCTTAGGCGGCAGGGGAGGAGAGACCCAGTACTTC.